This entry lists 9 T cell receptor beta chains sequenced from one sample in a study of vaccination and CD4 T cells after COVID-19. These receptors have no known antigen. The study sequenced cultured CD4+ T cell DNA using the Oncomine TCR Beta short-read assay. Using its own MiXCR run on the PCR reads, TCRdb lists one record per CDR3 protein. The profile shows over 10,000 distinct CDR3 sequences, about two fifths of them singletons. Treatment reported: roughly ten-day PBMC culture with coronavirus spike peptide pools or control peptides (ViraFEST assay). The specimen comprised CD4+ T cells from blood, cultured in vitro, sampled after SARS-CoV-2 vaccination. Every receptor here comes from a human donor who had recovered from COVID-19.

The V gene is TRBV19, the J gene TRBJ1-2; 7 bases match TRBD1. The CDR3 runs 14 residues. With 7 bases clipped from V and 2 bases from J, the junction kept 7 bases outside the gene matches. The germline V gene has CDR1 LNHDA and CDR2 SQIVND (reference sequence). CDR3 sequence: CASIRQGPNYGYTF. For the CDR3, the DNA is TGTGCCAGTATCCGACAGGGCCCAAACTATGGCTACACCTTC. Based on the CDR3 plus reference TRBV19 and TRBJ1-2, the full variable domain is DGGITQSPKYLFRKEGQNVTLSCEQNLNHDAMYWYRQDPGQGLRLIYYSQIVNDFQKGDIAEGYSVSREKKESFPLTVTSAQKNPTAFYLCASIRQGPNYGYTFGSGTRLTVV.

The V gene is TRBV10-3, the J gene TRBJ1-1; a possible D gene is TRBD1 (5 bases). The CDR3 is 14 residues long. V was trimmed by 3 bases and J by 0 bases, leaving 8 bases between them. In germline, CDR1 is ENHRY, CDR2 SYGVKD. In DNA, the CDR3 is TGTGCCATCAGTGAAAGGGGATTGAACACTGAAGCTTTCTTT. As protein: CAISERGLNTEAFF.

By proportion, this clonotype is medium-sized. The chain employs TRBV7-2 and TRBJ2-7; possibly TRBD2 for D (6 bases). CDR3 size: 14 residues. Deletions cut 8 bases from V and 4 bases from J, with 18 bases between. Germline loops: CDR1 SGHTA, CDR2 FQGNSA. CDR3 nucleotides: TGTGCCAGCGGCGGGACCGGGGGTGGGTACGAGCAGTACTTC. Translating it yields CASGGTGGGYEQYF.

V and J are TRBV20-1 and TRBJ2-5, with a tentative D call TRBD1 (5 bases). CDR3 length equals 11 residues. V lost 8 bases to trimming and J lost 2 bases, with 9 bases between them. Germline V gene sequence: CDR1 DFQATT, CDR2 SNEGSKA (reference sequence). CDR3 sequence reads: CSLTVQETQYF. The CDR3 DNA follows: TGCAGTCTGACAGTTCAAGAGACCCAGTACTTC.

This clonotype occurred a few times. CDR3 in amino acids: CASSLGAGRRQYF. CDR3 coding DNA: TGTGCCAGCAGTTTGGGTGCAGGGCGAAGGCAGTACTTC. This rearrangement joins TRBV12-3 or TRBV12-4 to TRBJ2-7, with a possible D match to TRBD1 (5 bases). Trimming removed 3 bases from V and 9 bases from J, with 15 bases in between. The CDR3 consists of 13 residues.

The V call is TRBV28, the J call TRBJ2-2; D is uncertain. Deletions cut 3 bases from V and 8 bases from J, with 10 bases between. Germline V gene sequence: CDR1 MDHEN, CDR2 SYDVKM. This CDR3 has 13 amino acids. As DNA, the CDR3 is TGTGCCAGCAGTTTCGGTGCGTTAGGGGAGCTGTTTTTT. Amino acid sequence: CASSFGALGELFF.

The V and J genes are TRBV7-9 and TRBJ1-1; no definite D call. CDR1 is SEHNR and CDR2 is FQNEAQ in the germline V gene (reference sequence). The CDR3 consists of 15 residues. The V end was cut by 1 base, the J end by 0 bases, with 9 bases between. CDR3 in DNA: TGTGCCAGCAGCTTAGGCGAAATAATGAACACTGAAGCTTTCTTT. Encoded protein: CASSLGEIMNTEAFF. The full variable domain, rest sourced from reference TRBV7-9 and TRBJ1-1, is DTGVSQNPRHKITKRGQNVTFRCDPISEHNRLYWYRQTLGQGPEFLTYFQNEAQLEKSRLLSDRFSAERPKGSFSTLEIQRTEQGDSAMYLCASSLGEIMNTEAFFGQGTRLTVV.

The genes are TRBV7-2 and TRBJ2-7; D ambiguous. The CDR3 is 12 residues long. Germline CDR1 is SGHTA and CDR2 is FQGNSA. The ends were cut back, 6 bases at V and 5 bases at J, with 11 bases in the middle. CDR3 sequence: CASRSLGNEQYF. CDR3 DNA sequence: TGTGCCAGCAGGTCACTGGGCAACGAGCAGTACTTC.

Only a few counts were recorded for this clonotype. The chain links TRBV28 to TRBJ1-5; TRBD1 might be the D (5 bases). Trimming removed 6 bases from V and 7 bases from J, with 16 bases in between. CDR1 is MDHEN and CDR2 is SYDVKM in the germline V gene. The CDR3 runs to 14 residues. CDR3 region: CASSLSRGGQPQHF. Here the CDR3 DNA reads TGTGCCAGCAGCCTTAGCCGGGGCGGACAGCCCCAGCATTTT.